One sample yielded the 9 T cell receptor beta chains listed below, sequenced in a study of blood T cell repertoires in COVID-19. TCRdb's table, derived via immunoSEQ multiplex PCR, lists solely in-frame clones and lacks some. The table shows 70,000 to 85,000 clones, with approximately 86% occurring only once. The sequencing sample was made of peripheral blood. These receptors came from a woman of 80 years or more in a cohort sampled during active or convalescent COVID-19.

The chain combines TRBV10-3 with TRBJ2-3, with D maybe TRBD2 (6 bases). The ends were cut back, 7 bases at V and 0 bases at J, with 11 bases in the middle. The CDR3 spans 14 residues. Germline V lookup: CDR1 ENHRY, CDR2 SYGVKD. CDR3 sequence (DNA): TGTGCCATCACTCAGCGGGCGAGCACAGATACGCAGTATTTT. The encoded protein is CAITQRASTDTQYF.

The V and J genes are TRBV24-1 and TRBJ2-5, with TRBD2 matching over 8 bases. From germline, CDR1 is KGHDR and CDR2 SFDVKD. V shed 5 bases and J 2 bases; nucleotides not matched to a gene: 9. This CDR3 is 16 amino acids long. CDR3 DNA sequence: TGTGCCACCAGTGGGTCAGCGGGGGATCCTCAAGAGACCCAGTACTTC. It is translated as CATSGSAGDPQETQYF.

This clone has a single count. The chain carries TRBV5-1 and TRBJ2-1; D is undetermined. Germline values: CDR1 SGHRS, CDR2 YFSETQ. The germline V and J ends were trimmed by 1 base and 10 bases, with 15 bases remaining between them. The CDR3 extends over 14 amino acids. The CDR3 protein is CASSLRPSQQEQFF. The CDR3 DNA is TGCGCCAGCAGCTTGCGACCTTCGCAACAGGAGCAGTTCTTC. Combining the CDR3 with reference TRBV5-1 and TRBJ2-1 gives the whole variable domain KAGVTQTPRYLIKTRGQQVTLSCSPISGHRSVSWYQQTPGQGLQFLFEYFSETQRNKGNFPGRFSGRQFSNSRSEMNVSTLELGDSALYLCASSLRPSQQEQFFGPGTRLTVL.

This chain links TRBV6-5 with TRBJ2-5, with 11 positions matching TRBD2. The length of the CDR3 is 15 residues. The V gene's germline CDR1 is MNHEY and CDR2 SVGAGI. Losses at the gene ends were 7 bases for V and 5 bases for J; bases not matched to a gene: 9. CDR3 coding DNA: TGTGCCAGCACCACTAGCGGGAGTGGCTGGGAGACCCAGTACTTC. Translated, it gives CASTTSGSGWETQYF.

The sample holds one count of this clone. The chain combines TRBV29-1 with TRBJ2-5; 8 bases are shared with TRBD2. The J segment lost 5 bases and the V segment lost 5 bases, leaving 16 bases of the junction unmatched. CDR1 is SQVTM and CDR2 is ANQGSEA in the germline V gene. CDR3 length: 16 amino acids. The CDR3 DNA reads TGCAGCGTTTCCCTCGCCGGGAGGGCTTTGGGGGAGACCCAGTACTTC. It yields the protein CSVSLAGRALGETQYF. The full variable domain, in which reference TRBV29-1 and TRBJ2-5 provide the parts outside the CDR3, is SAVISQKPSRDICQRGTSLTIQCQVDSQVTMMFWYRQQPGQSLTLIATANQGSEATYESGFVIDKFPISRPNLTFSTLTVSNMSPEDSSIYLCSVSLAGRALGETQYFGPGTRLLVL.

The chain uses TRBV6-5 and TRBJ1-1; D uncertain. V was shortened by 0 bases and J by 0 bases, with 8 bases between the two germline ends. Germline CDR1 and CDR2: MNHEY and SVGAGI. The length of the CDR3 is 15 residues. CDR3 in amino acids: CASSYSRGVNTEAFF. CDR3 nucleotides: TGTGCCAGCAGTTACTCGAGAGGAGTGAACACTGAAGCTTTCTTT.

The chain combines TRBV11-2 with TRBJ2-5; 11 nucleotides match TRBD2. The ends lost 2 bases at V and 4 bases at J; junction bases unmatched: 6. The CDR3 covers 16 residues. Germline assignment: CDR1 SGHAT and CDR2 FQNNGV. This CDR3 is CASSLRLAGRGETQYF. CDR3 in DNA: TGTGCCAGCAGCTTAAGACTAGCGGGGCGGGGAGAGACCCAGTACTTC.

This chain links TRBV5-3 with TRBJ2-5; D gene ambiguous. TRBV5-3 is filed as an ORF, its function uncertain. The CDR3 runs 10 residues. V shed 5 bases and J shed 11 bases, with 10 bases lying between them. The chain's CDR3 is CARSYNRQYF. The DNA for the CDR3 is TGTGCCAGAAGTTATAACAGACAGTACTTC.

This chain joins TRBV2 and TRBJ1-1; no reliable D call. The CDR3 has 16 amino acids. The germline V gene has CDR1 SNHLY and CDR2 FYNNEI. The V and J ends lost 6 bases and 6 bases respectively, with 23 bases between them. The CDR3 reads CASSARELGRRAEAFF. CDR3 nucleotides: TGTGCCAGCAGCGCAAGAGAGTTGGGTAGGCGGGCTGAAGCTTTCTTT.